This T cell receptor beta chain appears in the sequencing data of a study of T cells in Graves' hyperthyroidism and ophthalmopathy. In this sample, this clonotype turned up many times. Its antigen is not identified. Study findings and constraints: Separation of ophthalmopathy from stable hyperthyroidism was achieved by a 13 V-J model.

This CDR3 comprises 14 residues. The V gene's germline CDR1 is MNHNS and CDR2 SASEGT. J gave up 5 bases and V 7 bases, and 8 bases lay outside the gene matches. Amplified regions were TCR beta CDR3 sequences from RNA transcripts. Initially, a first-round RT-PCR of the TCR CDR3 employed the HTBI primer set. TCRdb processed the multiplex PCR reads anew with MiXCR; each CDR3 protein has one entry. The table has around 200,000 distinct CDR3 sequences, over 15% seen once. What was sequenced was blood. The sequence was obtained from a woman between 45 and 60 years old with Graves' hyperthyroidism. The V and J genes are TRBV6-1 and TRBJ1-2, with 9 bases matching TRBD1. The CDR3 spells CASIPQGANYGYTF. CDR3 sequence (DNA): TGTGCCAGCATCCCACAGGGGGCAAATTATGGCTACACCTTC.